The present T cell receptor beta chain was sequenced within a study of identical twins. The CDR3 has 13 amino acids. CDR1 and CDR2 (germline): MNHEY, SVGAGI. Trimming shortened V by 2 bases and J by 2 bases, and 6 bases separated the two germline ends. This clonotype was seen many times. cDNA carried unique molecular identifiers, and a universal primer site was added by template switching. TCRdb reprocessed the 5' RACE reads via MiXCR and lists one record per CDR3 protein. Among 550,000 to 700,000 distinct CDR3 sequences listed, about 20% were seen once. This same sample was also taken into another study, of T cells expressing NK-cell markers.

Source material: PBMCs. This rearrangement joins TRBV6-5 to TRBJ1-1, with D unresolved. The clonotype comes from a woman aged 18-29 years in good health. The DNA of the CDR3 is TGTGCCAGCAGTTACGGGTCCAACACTGAAGCTTTCTTT. Protein sequence: CASSYGSNTEAFF.